This TCR beta chain was recovered during a study of blood T cell repertoires in COVID-19. As for the study in general: Acute and convalescent COVID-19 samples came from the United States, Italy and Spain.

Living in about two dozen US areas, the participants were between 18 and 89 years of age. Cohort placement rested on clinical history that participants reported themselves. As originally analysed: The assay estimated nucleated cells by amplifying reference gene primers. Profiled with immunoSEQ multiplex PCR; TCRdb holds only in-frame clones, not every one. V and J calls and clone size are as listed in that table; D and trimming were resolved from the DNA. The table records about 400,000 clones, 88% of them present only once. CDR3 size: 16 residues. V lost 3 bases, J lost 8 bases, and 12 bases stayed unmatched. Germline V gene data show CDR1 as KGHSH and CDR2 as LQKENI.

The sequence came from a woman in her forties with acute COVID-19. The specimen sequenced was PBMCs or T cells enriched from blood (not recorded which). The gene calls are TRBV18 and TRBJ1-2; TRBD1 agrees at 10 bases. CDR3 nucleotide sequence: TGTGCCAGCTCACCTCCCGGGACAGGGGAGGTAGGAGGCTACACCTTC. Encoded protein: CASSPPGTGEVGGYTF.